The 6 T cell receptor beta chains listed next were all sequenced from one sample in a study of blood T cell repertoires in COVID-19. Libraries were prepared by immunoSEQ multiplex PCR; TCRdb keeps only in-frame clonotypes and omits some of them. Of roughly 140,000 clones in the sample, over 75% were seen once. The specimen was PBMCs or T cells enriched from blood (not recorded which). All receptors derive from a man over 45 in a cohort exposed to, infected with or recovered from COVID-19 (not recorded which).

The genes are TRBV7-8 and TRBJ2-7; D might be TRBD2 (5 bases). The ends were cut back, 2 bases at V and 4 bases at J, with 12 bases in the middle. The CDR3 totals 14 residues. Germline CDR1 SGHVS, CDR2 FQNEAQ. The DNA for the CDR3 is TGTGCCAGCAGCTTAACCGCGGGTATTTACGAGCAGTACTTC. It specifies CASSLTAGIYEQYF.

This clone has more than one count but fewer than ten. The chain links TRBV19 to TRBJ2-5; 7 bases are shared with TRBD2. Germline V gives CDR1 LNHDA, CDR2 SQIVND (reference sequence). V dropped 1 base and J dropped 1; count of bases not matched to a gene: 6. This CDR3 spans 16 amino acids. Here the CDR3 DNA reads TGTGCCAGTAGTATAGGTGGTAGCGGGTCCCAAGAGACCCAGTACTTC. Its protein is CASSIGGSGSQETQYF.

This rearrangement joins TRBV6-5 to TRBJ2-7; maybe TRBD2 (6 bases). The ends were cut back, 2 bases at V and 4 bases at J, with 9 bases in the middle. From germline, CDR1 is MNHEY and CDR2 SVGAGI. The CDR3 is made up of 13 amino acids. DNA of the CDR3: TGTGCCAGCAGTTACCACGGGGGTTACGAGCAGTACTTC. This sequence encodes CASSYHGGYEQYF.

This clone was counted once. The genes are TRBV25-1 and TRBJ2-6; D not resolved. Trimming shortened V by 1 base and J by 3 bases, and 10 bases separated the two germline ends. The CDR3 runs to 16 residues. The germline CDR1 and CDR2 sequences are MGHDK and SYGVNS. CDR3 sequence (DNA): TGTGCCAGCAGTGAATGGTTGGCAAGTGGGGCCAACGTCCTGACTTTC. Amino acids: CASSEWLASGANVLTF.

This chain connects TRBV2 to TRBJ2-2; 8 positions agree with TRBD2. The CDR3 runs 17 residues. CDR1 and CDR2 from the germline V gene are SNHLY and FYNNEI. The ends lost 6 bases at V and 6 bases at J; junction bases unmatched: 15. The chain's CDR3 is CASSFLGLAGLAGELFF. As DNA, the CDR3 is TGTGCCAGCAGCTTCCTAGGGCTAGCGGGTTTGGCCGGGGAGCTGTTTTTT.

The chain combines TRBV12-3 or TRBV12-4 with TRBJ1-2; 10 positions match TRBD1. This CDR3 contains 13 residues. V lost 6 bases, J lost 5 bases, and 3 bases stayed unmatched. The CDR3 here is CASRGDRGYGYTF. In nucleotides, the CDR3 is TGTGCCAGCAGGGGGGACAGGGGATATGGCTACACCTTC.